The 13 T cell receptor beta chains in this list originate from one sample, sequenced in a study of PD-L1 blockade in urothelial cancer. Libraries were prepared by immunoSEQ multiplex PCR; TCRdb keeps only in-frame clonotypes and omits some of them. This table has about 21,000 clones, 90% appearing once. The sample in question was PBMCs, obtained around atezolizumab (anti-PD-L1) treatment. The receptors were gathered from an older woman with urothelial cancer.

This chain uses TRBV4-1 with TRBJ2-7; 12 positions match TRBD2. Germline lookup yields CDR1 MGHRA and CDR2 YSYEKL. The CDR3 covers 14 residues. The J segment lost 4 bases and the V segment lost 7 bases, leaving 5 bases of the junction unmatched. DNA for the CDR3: TGCGCCAGCACGTCACTAGCGGGAGGTTACGAGCAGTACTTC. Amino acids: CASTSLAGGYEQYF.

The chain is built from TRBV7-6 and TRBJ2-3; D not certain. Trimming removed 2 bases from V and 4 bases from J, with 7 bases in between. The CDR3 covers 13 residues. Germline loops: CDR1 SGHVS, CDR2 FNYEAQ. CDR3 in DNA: TGTGCCAGCAGCTTACAGTTCTCAGATACGCAGTATTTT. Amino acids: CASSLQFSDTQYF.

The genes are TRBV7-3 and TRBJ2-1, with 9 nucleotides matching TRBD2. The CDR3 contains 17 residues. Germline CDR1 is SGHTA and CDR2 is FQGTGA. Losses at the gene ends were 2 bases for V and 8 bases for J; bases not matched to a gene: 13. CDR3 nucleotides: TGTGCCAGCAGCTTAGTTAGCGGGAGTCAAAAAGTGGATGAGCAGTTCTTC. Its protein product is CASSLVSGSQKVDEQFF.

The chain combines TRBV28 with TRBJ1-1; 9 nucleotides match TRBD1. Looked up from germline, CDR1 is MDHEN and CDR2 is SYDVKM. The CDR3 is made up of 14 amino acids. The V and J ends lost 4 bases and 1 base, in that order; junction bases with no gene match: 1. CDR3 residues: CASSWGQGNTEAFF. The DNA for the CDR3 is TGTGCCAGCAGTTGGGGACAGGGGAACACTGAAGCTTTCTTT.

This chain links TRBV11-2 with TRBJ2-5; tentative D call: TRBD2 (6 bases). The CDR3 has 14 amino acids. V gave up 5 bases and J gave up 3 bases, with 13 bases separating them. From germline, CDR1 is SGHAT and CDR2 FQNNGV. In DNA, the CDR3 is TGTGCCAGCAGCCCCCGGGGGATGAAAGAGACCCAGTACTTC. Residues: CASSPRGMKETQYF.

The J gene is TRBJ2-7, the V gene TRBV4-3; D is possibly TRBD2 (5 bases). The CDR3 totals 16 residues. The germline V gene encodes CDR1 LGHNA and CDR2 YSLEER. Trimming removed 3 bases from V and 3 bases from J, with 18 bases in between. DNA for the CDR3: TGCGCCAGCAGCCAGGATCGGACTGCATGGGACTACGAGCAGTACTTC. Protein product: CASSQDRTAWDYEQYF.

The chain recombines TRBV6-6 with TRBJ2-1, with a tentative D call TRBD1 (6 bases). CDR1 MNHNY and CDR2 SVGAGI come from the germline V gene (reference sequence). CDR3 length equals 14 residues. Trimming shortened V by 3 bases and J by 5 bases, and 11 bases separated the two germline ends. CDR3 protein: CASSYRQGNNEQFF. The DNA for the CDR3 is TGTGCCAGCAGTTATAGGCAGGGGAACAATGAGCAGTTCTTC.

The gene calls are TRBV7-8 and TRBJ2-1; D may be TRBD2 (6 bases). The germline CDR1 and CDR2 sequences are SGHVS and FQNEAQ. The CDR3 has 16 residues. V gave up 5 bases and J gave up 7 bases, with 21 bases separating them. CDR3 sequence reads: CASSPHLVGGTNEQFF. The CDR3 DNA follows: TGTGCCAGCAGCCCACACCTGGTGGGAGGAACGAATGAGCAGTTCTTC.

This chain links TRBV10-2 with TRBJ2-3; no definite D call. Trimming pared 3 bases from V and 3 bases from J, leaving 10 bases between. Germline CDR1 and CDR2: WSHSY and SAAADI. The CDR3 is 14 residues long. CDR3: CASSDAEVTDTQYF. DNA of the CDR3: TGCGCCAGCAGTGATGCCGAGGTGACAGATACGCAGTATTTT.

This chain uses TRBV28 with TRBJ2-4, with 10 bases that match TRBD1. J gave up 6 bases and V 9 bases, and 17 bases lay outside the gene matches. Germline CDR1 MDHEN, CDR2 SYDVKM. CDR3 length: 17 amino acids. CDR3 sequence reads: CASKTGGSQRVGNIQYF. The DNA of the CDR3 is TGTGCCAGTAAGACAGGGGGCTCTCAGCGGGTCGGAAACATTCAGTACTTC.

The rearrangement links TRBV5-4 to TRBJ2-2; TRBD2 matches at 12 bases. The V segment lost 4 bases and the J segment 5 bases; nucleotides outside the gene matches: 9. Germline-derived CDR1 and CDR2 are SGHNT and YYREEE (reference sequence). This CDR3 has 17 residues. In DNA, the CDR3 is TGTGCCAGCAGCCGCGGACTAGCGGGATCGTGGACCGGGGAGCTGTTTTTT. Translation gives CASSRGLAGSWTGELFF.

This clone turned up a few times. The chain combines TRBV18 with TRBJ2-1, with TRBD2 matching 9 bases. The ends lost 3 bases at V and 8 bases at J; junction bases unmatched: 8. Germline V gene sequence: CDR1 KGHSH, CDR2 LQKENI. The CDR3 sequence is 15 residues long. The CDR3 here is CASSPLAGEGDEQFF. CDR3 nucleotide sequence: TGTGCCAGCTCACCTTTAGCGGGAGAAGGGGATGAGCAGTTCTTC.

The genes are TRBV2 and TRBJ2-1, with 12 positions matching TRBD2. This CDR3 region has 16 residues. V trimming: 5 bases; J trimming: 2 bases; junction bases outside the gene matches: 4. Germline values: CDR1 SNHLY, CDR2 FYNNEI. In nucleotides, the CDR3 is TGTGCCAGCAGTCCCAGACTAGCGGGAGCCTACAATGAGCAGTTCTTC. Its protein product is CASSPRLAGAYNEQFF.